Shown below are 21 T cell receptor beta chains from a single sample sequenced in a study of cytomegalovirus exposure and HLA in healthy donors. Researchers ran the PCR with 60 Vbeta and 13 Jbeta primers. The method was immunoSEQ multiplex PCR; TCRdb's version includes in-frame clones alone and lacks a portion of them. The sample records roughly 130,000 clones, around 57% being singletons. The sample comprised PBMCs. These receptors came from a male donor in good health and CMV-seronegative.

The chain carries TRBV6-5 and TRBJ1-2, with 9 bases aligning to TRBD1. J gave up 7 bases and V 0 bases, and 3 bases lay outside the gene matches. The CDR3 runs 14 residues. Germline V lookup: CDR1 MNHEY, CDR2 SVGAGI. The CDR3 DNA is TGTGCCAGCAGTTACTCTTGGACAGGGGCTGGCTACACCTTC. Translation: CASSYSWTGAGYTF.

The chain joins TRBV19 to TRBJ2-7; no clear D. CDR1 LNHDA and CDR2 SQIVND come from the germline V gene (reference sequence). V was shortened by 4 bases and J by 6 bases, with 13 bases between the two germline ends. The CDR3 is 13 amino acids. Here the CDR3 DNA reads TGTGCCAGTAGTACGGTACCCGTCGGCGAGCAGTACTTC. It translates to CASSTVPVGEQYF.

The table lists this clone with a few counts. The chain couples TRBV9 to TRBJ1-4; unclear D gene. Germline V gene sequence: CDR1 SGDLS, CDR2 YYNGEE. The CDR3 is made up of 15 amino acids. V gave up 0 bases and J gave up 7 bases, with 13 bases separating them. The CDR3 here is CASSVDEGMGEKLFF. CDR3 in DNA: TGTGCCAGCAGCGTAGATGAGGGTATGGGTGAAAAACTGTTTTTT.

This sequence joins TRBV18 and TRBJ1-2, with 8 bases fitting TRBD1. Per the germline V gene, CDR1 is KGHSH and CDR2 is LQKENI. This CDR3 spans 16 amino acids. With 3 bases clipped from V and 6 bases from J, the junction kept 12 bases outside the gene matches. CDR3 in amino acids: CASSPRDGQGLNGYTF. The CDR3 DNA is TGTGCCAGCTCACCGCGCGATGGACAGGGTCTTAATGGCTACACCTTC.

The table lists this clone with a few counts. The chain couples TRBV5-1 to TRBJ1-1, with TRBD1 as a possible D gene (6 bases). Germline V gene sequence: CDR1 SGHRS, CDR2 YFSETQ. The CDR3 is 16 residues long. V dropped 4 bases and J dropped 6 bases, with 22 bases sitting between them. The CDR3 region has the DNA TGCGCCAGCAGCCTCTTGGACAGTTCAAGGTCGGCTGAAGCTTTCTTT. Translating gives CASSLLDSSRSAEAFF.

The genes are TRBV19 and TRBJ2-7; 9 bases match TRBD1. The V segment lost 8 bases and the J segment 2 bases; nucleotides outside the gene matches: 7. Germline assignment: CDR1 LNHDA and CDR2 SQIVND (reference sequence). The CDR3 is 14 residues long. The CDR3 DNA is TGTGCCAGTGCCGGGGGACAGGGTCCCTACGAGCAGTACTTC. It translates to CASAGGQGPYEQYF.

J is TRBJ1-6 and V is TRBV27; the D is unclear. V was shortened by 3 bases and J by 6 bases, with 9 bases between the two germline ends. Germline V lookup: CDR1 MNHEY, CDR2 SMNVEV (reference sequence). CDR3 length: 14 amino acids. Here the CDR3 DNA reads TGTGCCAGCAGTTTTCTCGTTCTTAATTCACCCCTCCACTTT. As protein: CASSFLVLNSPLHF.

The rearrangement links TRBV16 to TRBJ2-3, with D possibly being TRBD2 (5 bases). In germline, CDR1 is KGHSY, CDR2 FQNENV. The CDR3 covers 15 residues. Trimming took off 0 bases at V and 6 bases at J, with 13 bases between the two ends. The CDR3 sequence is CASSQSSGVQDTQYF. DNA for the CDR3: TGTGCCAGCAGCCAATCGAGCGGAGTCCAGGATACGCAGTATTTT.

The chain employs TRBV18 and TRBJ2-3; weak D call: TRBD2 (5 bases). Germline CDR1 KGHSH, CDR2 LQKENI. CDR3 size: 15 residues. Between the trimmed V and J ends, which lost 3 bases and 0 bases, there was a span of 10 bases. CDR3 in amino acids: CASSPDSLSTDTQYF. CDR3 coding DNA: TGTGCCAGCTCACCGGACTCCCTAAGCACAGATACGCAGTATTTT. The complete variable domain, with remaining parts taken from reference TRBV18 and TRBJ2-3, reads NAGVMQNPRHLVRRRGQEARLRCSPMKGHSHVYWYRQLPEEGLKFMVYLQKENIIDESGMPKERFSAEFPKEGPSILRIQQVVRGDSAAYFCASSPDSLSTDTQYFGPGTRLTVL.

The V and J genes are TRBV6-4 and TRBJ2-3; a weak D match, TRBD1 (6 bases). The CDR3 consists of 14 residues. Between the trimmed V and J ends, which lost 7 bases and 4 bases, there was a span of 15 bases. The V gene's germline CDR1 is MRHNA and CDR2 SNTAGT. CDR3 sequence reads: CASKPTGSADTQYF. The CDR3 DNA sequence: TGTGCCAGCAAACCTACAGGGAGCGCAGATACGCAGTATTTT.

The rearrangement uses TRBV15 and TRBJ2-5; D may be TRBD1 (6 bases). Trimming shortened V by 0 bases and J by 5 bases, and 13 bases separated the two germline ends. The length of the CDR3 is 15 residues. Germline CDR1 reads LNHNV; CDR2 reads YYDKDF (reference sequence). The CDR3 protein is CATSREQGRIETQYF. CDR3 DNA sequence: TGTGCCACCAGCAGAGAGCAGGGGCGCATCGAGACCCAGTACTTC.

In its sample, this clone was seen a few times. This sequence joins TRBV28 and TRBJ2-5; D is perhaps TRBD1 (5 bases). Germline V CDR1 and CDR2: MDHEN, SYDVKM. The CDR3 loop spans 15 amino acids. Trimming stripped 4 bases from V and 0 bases from J, with 12 bases between. The CDR3 DNA reads TGTGCCAGCAGTTCCCCAGGGTTAAACCAAGAGACCCAGTACTTC. Translating gives CASSSPGLNQETQYF.

V gene TRBV10-3 combines with J gene TRBJ2-1, with a tentative D call TRBD1 (5 bases). The germline CDR1 and CDR2 sequences are ENHRY and SYGVKD. V was trimmed by 3 bases and J by 7 bases, leaving 13 bases between them. The CDR3 has 14 residues. CDR3 loop: CAISEKRGMNEQFF. In DNA form, the CDR3 reads TGTGCCATCAGTGAAAAAAGGGGTATGAATGAGCAGTTCTTC.

DNA for the CDR3: TGCGCCAGCAGTGAGGCAAACAGGGGGAAAGGGTACAATGAGCAGTTCTTC. It specifies CASSEANRGKGYNEQFF. This rearrangement joins TRBV10-1 to TRBJ2-1; 8 bases align to TRBD1. V was pared by 2 bases and J by 4 bases, with 10 bases of the junction left unmatched. Per the germline V gene, CDR1 is WNHNN and CDR2 is SYGVQD (reference sequence). The length of the CDR3 is 17 residues.

V gene TRBV4-2 combines with J gene TRBJ2-5; D is uncertain. This CDR3 has 11 amino acids. Trimming took off 3 bases at V and 5 bases at J, with 4 bases between the two ends. Germline V gene sequence: CDR1 LGHNA, CDR2 YNFKEQ. The CDR3 DNA is TGTGCCAGCAGCCACCGGGAGACCCAGTACTTC. Translated: CASSHRETQYF.

The rearrangement links TRBV11-2 to TRBJ2-3, with TRBD2 identical over 8 bases. In germline, CDR1 is SGHAT, CDR2 FQNNGV. CDR3 size: 15 residues. J was trimmed by 1 base and V by 3 bases; bases with no gene match: 3. The CDR3 loop reads CASSFPTSGTDTQYF. The CDR3 region has the DNA TGTGCCAGCAGCTTTCCGACTAGCGGCACAGATACGCAGTATTTT.

The V and J genes are TRBV19 and TRBJ1-2; no clear D gene. V was clipped by 5 bases and J by 10 bases, with 17 bases between them. Germline CDR1 reads LNHDA; CDR2 reads SQIVND (reference sequence). The CDR3 sequence is 13 residues long. CDR3 loop: CASSYRDLSAYTF. Written as DNA, the CDR3 is TGTGCCAGTAGTTATCGGGATTTATCGGCCTACACCTTC.

This clone has a single count. In nucleotides, the CDR3 is TGCGCCAGCAGCCCAAGACTCGGACAGAACTACGAGCAGTACTTC. This translates into CASSPRLGQNYEQYF. The gene calls are TRBV4-1 and TRBJ2-7, with D perhaps matching TRBD1 (6 bases). The CDR3 is 15 amino acids. The germline CDR1 and CDR2 sequences are MGHRA and YSYEKL. With 4 bases removed from V and 3 bases from J, the gap between germline ends came to 16 bases.

Here the CDR3 reads CASSQDRRGDYGYTF. For the CDR3, the DNA is TGCGCCAGCAGCCAAGATAGGCGGGGAGACTATGGCTACACCTTC. The chain couples TRBV4-3 to TRBJ1-2; D remains unclear. The CDR3 is 15 amino acids. Trimming left V 0 bases short and J 3 bases short, with 11 bases between. Germline V gene lookup returns CDR1 LGHNA and CDR2 YSLEER.

The chain uses TRBV7-9 and TRBJ2-7; no reliable D call. The CDR3 loop spans 14 amino acids. Germline V gene lookup returns CDR1 SEHNR and CDR2 FQNEAQ (reference sequence). V lost 5 bases and J lost 0, with 11 bases in between. CDR3 coding DNA: TGTGCCAGCAGCAGAGAGACACGCTCCTACGAGCAGTACTTC. This gives the protein CASSRETRSYEQYF.

This chain joins TRBV7-9 and TRBJ2-2, with TRBD2 identical over 8 bases. Trimming at V came to 0 bases and at J to 6 bases, leaving 6 bases not matched to a gene. CDR3 length equals 16 residues. Germline V gene data show CDR1 as SEHNR and CDR2 as FQNEAQ (reference sequence). The CDR3 region has the DNA TGTGCCAGCAGCTTAGCCCCCGGGGGGGGCTCCGGGGAGCTGTTTTTT. It yields the protein CASSLAPGGGSGELFF. The variable domain in full, completed from reference TRBV7-9 and TRBJ2-2, reads DTGVSQNPRHKITKRGQNVTFRCDPISEHNRLYWYRQTLGQGPEFLTYFQNEAQLEKSRLLSDRFSAERPKGSFSTLEIQRTEQGDSAMYLCASSLAPGGGSGELFFGEGSRLTVL.